These T cell receptor beta chains were read from a single sample in a study of PD-L1 blockade in urothelial cancer. Data came from immunoSEQ multiplex PCR; TCRdb stores just in-frame clones and leaves some out. The sample holds about 84,000 clones; 90% are singletons and the top ten take 8.5% to 9.5%. The specimen was PBMCs, collected around atezolizumab (anti-PD-L1) treatment. These receptors all stem from a man aged 60 to 75 with urothelial cancer. Both conserved end residues are part of each CDR3. A D gene is named only where the DNA matches it firmly. Rows may omit the clone size; those that give it use once, few, many or a size class.

TRBD1,TRBV28,NA,TRBJ1-1,CASSLSGQGTTEAFF,TGTGCCAGCAGTTTATCGGGACAGGGGACCACTGAAGCTTTCTTT
TRBD2,TRBV13,NA,TRBJ2-5,CASSNSRLAGVQETQYF,TGTGCCAGCAGTAACTCCCGACTAGCGGGCGTTCAAGAGACCCAGTACTTC
NA,TRBV5-4,NA,TRBJ1-1,CASSLVRGGGTEAFF,TGTGCCAGCAGCTTGGTTAGGGGGGGAGGTACTGAAGCTTTCTTT
NA,TRBV7-9,NA,TRBJ2-7,CASSSTGQSEQYF,TGTGCCAGCAGCTCAACAGGACAGTCCGAGCAGTACTTC
NA,TRBV4-3,once,TRBJ1-5,CASSQELQGPQPQHF,TGCGCCAGCAGCCAAGAGTTACAGGGTCCACAGCCCCAGCATTTT
NA,TRBV5-4,NA,TRBJ1-3,CASSLAAGRFTGNTIYF,TGTGCCAGCAGCTTGGCGGCAGGGAGGTTCACTGGAAACACCATATATTTT
NA,TRBV19,NA,TRBJ1-5,CASSIEDQPQHF,TGTGCCAGTAGTATTGAGGATCAGCCCCAGCATTTT
NA,TRBV7-2,NA,TRBJ2-7,CASSTGVNSYEQYF,TGTGCCAGCAGCACCGGGGTCAACTCCTACGAGCAGTACTTC
TRBD2,TRBV5-5,NA,TRBJ2-7,CASSATLGGETYEQYF,TGTGCCAGCAGCGCCACCCTCGGGGGGGAGACCTACGAGCAGTACTTC
TRBD1,TRBV18,NA,TRBJ1-1,CASSPQQGGNTEAFF,TGTGCCAGCTCACCCCAACAAGGGGGCAACACTGAAGCTTTCTTT
NA,TRBV7-2,NA,TRBJ2-3,CASSPRAVTSTDTQYF,TGTGCCAGCAGCCCCAGGGCCGTGACTAGCACAGATACGCAGTATTTT
TRBD1,TRBV13,NA,TRBJ2-7,CASSSGTAYEQYF,TGTGCCAGCAGCTCCGGGACAGCTTACGAGCAGTACTTC
NA,TRBV19,NA,TRBJ1-1,CASSIGRGRDTEAFF,TGTGCCAGTAGTATAGGTAGGGGCAGGGACACTGAAGCTTTCTTT
NA,TRBV7-2,NA,TRBJ2-5,CASSWQGAGGESQYF,TGTGCCAGCAGCTGGCAGGGGGCGGGGGGGGAATCCCAGTACTTC
NA,TRBV19,NA,TRBJ2-1,CASSIDRRGNEQFF,TGTGCCAGTAGTATAGATCGAAGGGGCAATGAGCAGTTCTTC
NA,TRBV30,NA,TRBJ1-2,CAWSRDGHGYTF,TGTGCCTGGAGCAGGGATGGCCATGGCTACACCTTC
NA,TRBV27,NA,TRBJ1-2,CASSLAGSYGYTF,TGTGCCAGCAGTTTGGCAGGTTCCTATGGCTACACCTTC
NA,TRBV7-3,NA,TRBJ2-1,CASSPTDWAGVFF,TGTGCCAGCAGCCCAACGGACTGGGCCGGAGTGTTCTTC
NA,TRBV28,NA,TRBJ1-2,CASSSPRRASYGYTF,TGTGCCAGCAGTTCTCCCCGGAGAGCTAGCTATGGCTACACCTTC
NA,TRBV30,NA,TRBJ2-5,CAWSLSGLQYF,TGTGCCTGGAGTTTGAGCGGACTCCAGTACTTC
NA,TRBV19,NA,TRBJ2-1,CASSIDGWNEQFF,TGTGCCAGTAGTATCGACGGGTGGAATGAGCAGTTCTTC
TRBD2,TRBV7-9,NA,TRBJ2-3,CASSPRGPAGVLVTDTQYF,TGTGCCAGCAGCCCTCGTGGCCCAGCGGGGGTGTTGGTCACAGATACGCAGTATTTT
NA,TRBV7-9,NA,TRBJ1-1,CASSALGGRMNTEAFF,TGTGCCAGCAGCGCGCTAGGGGGACGGATGAACACTGAAGCTTTCTTT
NA,TRBV6-6,NA,TRBJ2-5,CASRDSPFRKTQYF,TGTGCCAGCAGGGACAGTCCCTTCAGGAAGACCCAGTACTTC
NA,TRBV5-1,few,TRBJ2-7,CASSFQATSEQYF,TGCGCCAGCAGCTTCCAGGCCACCTCCGAGCAGTACTTC
NA,TRBV18,NA,TRBJ1-2,CASSPRKGSANYGYTF,TGTGCCAGCTCACCACGCAAGGGGTCGGCTAACTATGGCTACACCTTC
TRBD1,TRBV28,NA,TRBJ2-1,CASSPGGTGDNEQFF,TGTGCCAGCAGCCCGGGGGGGACAGGGGACAATGAGCAGTTCTTC
NA,TRBV21-1,NA,TRBJ1-2,CASRTRDRVKQVLNGGGTNYGYTF,TGTGCCAGCCGCACCCGGGACAGGGTAAAGCAGGTGTTGAATGGGGGGGGAACTAACTATGGCTACACCTTC
TRBD1,TRBV19,once,TRBJ1-1,CASRRTGTGAEAFF,TGTGCCAGTAGGCGTACCGGGACAGGGGCTGAAGCTTTCTTT
TRBD1,TRBV5-5,NA,TRBJ1-3,CASSLMTGGPLNTIYF,TGTGCCAGCAGCTTGATGACAGGGGGCCCTTTAAACACCATATATTTT
NA,TRBV21-1,once,TRBJ2-2,CASSKGGTGPIQGAGELFF,TGTGCCAGCAGCAAAGGAGGGACAGGACCCATTCAAGGTGCCGGGGAGCTGTTTTTT
TRBD1,TRBV19,NA,TRBJ2-7,CASSDRDRGPYEQYF,TGTGCCAGTAGCGACCGGGACAGGGGGCCCTACGAGCAGTACTTC
NA,TRBV25-1,NA,TRBJ1-2,CASSEAGDYGYTF,TGTGCCAGCAGTGAGGCAGGGGACTATGGCTACACCTTC
NA,TRBV11-1,NA,TRBJ2-7,CASSRHRAYEQYF,TGTGCCAGCAGCCGACACAGGGCCTACGAGCAGTACTTC
TRBD1,TRBV13,NA,TRBJ2-7,CASSHEGTGYEQYF,TGTGCCAGCAGCCATGAAGGGACAGGGTACGAGCAGTACTTC
NA,TRBV7-2,NA,TRBJ1-5,CASSLGAAGDQPQHF,TGTGCCAGCAGCTTAGGAGCCGCGGGTGATCAGCCCCAGCATTTT
TRBD2,TRBV6-1,NA,TRBJ2-7,CASSEARNSGTYEQYF,TGTGCCAGCAGTGAAGCGCGGAATAGCGGGACTTACGAGCAGTACTTC
NA,TRBV5-1,once,TRBJ2-3,CASSSGTPMSFTDTQYF,TGCGCCAGCAGCTCCGGGACACCAATGTCGTTCACAGATACGCAGTATTTT
TRBD2,TRBV5-1,NA,TRBJ2-2,CASSPGASGTGELFF,TGCGCCAGCAGCCCCGGGGCTAGCGGTACCGGGGAGCTGTTTTTT
TRBD1,TRBV6-6,NA,TRBJ1-1,CASTQEQGTGTEAFF,TGTGCCAGCACTCAAGAACAGGGGACAGGCACTGAAGCTTTCTTT
NA,TRBV7-2,few,TRBJ2-7,CASSLGGAGSYEQYF,TGTGCCAGCAGCTTGGGGGGTGCGGGCTCCTACGAGCAGTACTTC
NA,TRBV5-1,NA,TRBJ2-3,CASSPRTAEDTQYF,TGCGCCAGCAGCCCCAGGACTGCCGAAGATACGCAGTATTTT